This paragraph covers one T cell receptor beta chain sequence. V lost 6 bases to trimming and J lost 0 bases, with 15 bases between them. This CDR3 has 15 residues. CDR1 is KGHSH, CDR2 LQKENI, per germline. The sample originates from a study of blood T cell repertoires in COVID-19. For the study at large: Sites across the United States, Italy and Spain contributed samples from acute and convalescent COVID-19. T cells, B-cell-depleted T cells, or PBMCs supplied cDNA or gDNA.

In the original workflow: Counts of nucleated cells, estimated from reference gene primer amplification, were obtained. The assay was immunoSEQ multiplex PCR, and TCRdb's table has in-frame clones only and misses some. V and J calls and clone size are as listed in that table; D and trimming were resolved from the DNA. The table includes around 250,000 clones, over 70% detected once. Sequencing input: peripheral blood. The chain links TRBV18 to TRBJ2-7; D possibly corresponds to TRBD1 (6 bases). The origin of this receptor is a man between 40 and 49 years old with active or convalescent COVID-19. The CDR3 DNA reads TGTGCCAGCTCCGTTCGACAGGAGCTCTCCTACGAGCAGTACTTC. Translating gives CASSVRQELSYEQYF.